This note documents a single T cell receptor (beta chain) sequence. The V gene lost 2 bases and the J gene lost 0 bases, with 17 bases spanning the gap. This CDR3 spans 18 amino acids. MiXCR was run by TCRdb on the RT-PCR reads, yielding one entry per CDR3 protein. Of roughly 150,000 distinct CDR3 sequences in the sample, 24% were seen once. The data were taken from a study of patients and donors after allogeneic stem cell transplantation. The receptor's source is a human donor who was either an allogeneic HSCT recipient or a stem cell or donor lymphocyte infusion donor (not recorded which). It is not recorded whose cells these are; they may come from a transplant donor. Sequencing was done on a sample of blood, either unsorted or a sorted T cell fraction (not recorded which). The rearrangement links TRBV12-3 or TRBV12-4 to TRBJ2-1; D gene unclear. The DNA for the CDR3 is TGTGCCAGCAGTTTACGCCCTATTTTAAGCAGCTCCTACAATGAGCAGTTCTTC. Translated: CASSLRPILSSSYNEQFF.